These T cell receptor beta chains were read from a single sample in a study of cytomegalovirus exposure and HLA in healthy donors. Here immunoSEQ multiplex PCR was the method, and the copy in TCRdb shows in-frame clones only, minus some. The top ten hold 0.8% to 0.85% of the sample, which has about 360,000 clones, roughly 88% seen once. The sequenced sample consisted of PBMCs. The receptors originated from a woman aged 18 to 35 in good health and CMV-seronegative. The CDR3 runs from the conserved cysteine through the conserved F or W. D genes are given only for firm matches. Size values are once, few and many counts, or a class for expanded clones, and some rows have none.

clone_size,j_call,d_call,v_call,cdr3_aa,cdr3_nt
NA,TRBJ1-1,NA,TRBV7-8,CASSLIQGDTEAFF,TGTGCCAGCAGCTTAATACAGGGAGACACTGAAGCTTTCTTT
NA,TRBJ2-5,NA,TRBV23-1,CASSPWTPGRETQYF,TGCGCCAGCAGTCCTTGGACACCTGGGCGTGAGACCCAGTACTTC
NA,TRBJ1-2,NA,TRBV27,CASSFGQRPFNGYTF,TGTGCCAGCAGTTTTGGACAGCGGCCGTTTAATGGCTACACCTTC
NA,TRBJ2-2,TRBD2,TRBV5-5,CASSFGGGNTGELFF,TGTGCCAGCAGCTTTGGCGGGGGGAACACCGGGGAGCTGTTTTTT
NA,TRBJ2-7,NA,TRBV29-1,CSVVFWAKGGEQYF,TGCAGCGTTGTTTTCTGGGCCAAAGGGGGCGAGCAGTACTTC
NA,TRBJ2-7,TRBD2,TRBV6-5,CASSSSGRWSYEQYF,TGTGCCAGCAGTTCTAGCGGGAGATGGTCCTACGAGCAGTACTTC
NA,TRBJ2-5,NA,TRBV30,CAWSTVRETQYF,TGTGCCTGGAGTACAGTTAGGGAGACCCAGTACTTC
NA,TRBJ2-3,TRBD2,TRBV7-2,CASSTTGTRGDTQYF,TGTGCCAGCAGCACGACCGGGACTAGGGGAGATACGCAGTATTTT
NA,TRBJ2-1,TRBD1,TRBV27,CASSLSRQGRNEQFF,TGTGCCAGCAGTTTATCAAGACAGGGGCGAAATGAGCAGTTCTTC
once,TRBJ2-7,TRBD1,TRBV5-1,CASSEDREAGEQYF,TGCGCCAGCAGCGAGGACAGGGAAGCGGGCGAGCAGTACTTC
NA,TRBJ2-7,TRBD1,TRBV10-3,CAIAGTDSLGEQYF,TGTGCCATTGCCGGGACAGATAGTCTCGGCGAGCAGTACTTC
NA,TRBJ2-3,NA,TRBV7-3,CASSTPPGLTLSTDTQYF,TGTGCCAGCAGCACTCCTCCCGGACTAACCTTAAGCACAGATACGCAGTATTTT
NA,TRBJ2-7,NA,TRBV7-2,CASSPSRLPYEQYF,TGTGCCAGCAGCCCATCTAGACTACCCTACGAGCAGTACTTC
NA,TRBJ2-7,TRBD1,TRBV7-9,CASRPGQGGLGQYF,TGTGCCAGCCGGCCTGGACAGGGAGGATTGGGGCAGTACTTC
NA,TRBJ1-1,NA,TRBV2,CAIDRGFEAFF,TGTGCCATAGATAGGGGGTTTGAAGCTTTCTTT
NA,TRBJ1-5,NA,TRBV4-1,CASSQVSAEGDQPQHF,TGCGCCAGCAGCCAAGTCTCTGCGGAGGGAGATCAGCCCCAGCATTTT
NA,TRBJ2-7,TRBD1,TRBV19,CASTLGQGPTYEQYF,TGTGCCAGTACCCTGGGACAGGGTCCTACCTACGAGCAGTACTTC
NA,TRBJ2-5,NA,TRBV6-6,CASSPRRGQETQYF,TGTGCCAGCAGTCCCAGGCGGGGCCAAGAGACCCAGTACTTC
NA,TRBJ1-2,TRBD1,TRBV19,CASSIWRDRRDGYTF,TGTGCCAGTAGTATCTGGAGGGACAGGAGGGATGGCTACACCTTC
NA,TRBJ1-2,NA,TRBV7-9,CASSLGGPANYGYTF,TGTGCCAGCAGCTTAGGGGGGCCCGCTAACTATGGCTACACCTTC
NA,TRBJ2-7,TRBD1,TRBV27,CASSPGTGDFWEQYF,TGTGCCAGCAGCCCCGGAACAGGGGATTTTTGGGAGCAGTACTTC
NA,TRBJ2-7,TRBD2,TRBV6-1,CASLISGGVSYEQYF,TGTGCCAGCTTAATCAGCGGGGGGGTCTCCTACGAGCAGTACTTC
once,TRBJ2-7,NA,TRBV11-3,CASSLEPPRGAVYEQYF,TGTGCCAGCAGCTTAGAGCCGCCTCGGGGGGCCGTTTACGAGCAGTACTTC
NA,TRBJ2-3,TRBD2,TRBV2,CASSETRTSPDTQYF,TGTGCCAGCAGTGAAACCCGGACTAGCCCAGATACGCAGTATTTT
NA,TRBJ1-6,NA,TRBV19,CASSPHGGRTSYNSPLHF,TGTGCCAGTAGTCCCCACGGGGGGCGAACCTCCTATAATTCACCCCTCCACTTT
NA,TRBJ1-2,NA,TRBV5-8,CASSLERLNGYTF,TGTGCCAGCAGCTTGGAACGACTCAATGGCTACACCTTC
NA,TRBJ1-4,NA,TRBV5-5,CASSLMLANEKLFF,TGTGCCAGCAGCCTTATGCTAGCTAATGAAAAACTGTTTTTT
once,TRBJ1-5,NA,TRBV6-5,CTSSSQGNQPQHF,TGTACCAGCAGTTCTCAGGGTAATCAGCCCCAGCATTTT
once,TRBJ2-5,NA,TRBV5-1,CASSLTAQETQYF,TGCGCCAGCAGCTTGACAGCCCAAGAGACCCAGTACTTC
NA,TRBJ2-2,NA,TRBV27,CASNLKGVYGELFF,TGTGCCAGCAATCTAAAGGGGGTTTACGGGGAGCTGTTTTTT
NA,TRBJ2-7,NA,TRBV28,CASSPSPLIAETYEQYF,TGTGCCAGCAGTCCGTCTCCGTTGATAGCGGAGACCTACGAGCAGTACTTC
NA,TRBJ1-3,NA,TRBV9,CASSVLGNTIYF,TGTGCCAGCAGCGTCCTGGGAAACACCATATATTTT
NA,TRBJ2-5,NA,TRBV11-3,CASSLGRQETQYF,TGTGCCAGCAGCTTAGGCAGGCAAGAGACCCAGTACTTC
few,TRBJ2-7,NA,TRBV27,CASRHYEQYF,TGTGCCAGCAGACACTACGAGCAGTACTTC
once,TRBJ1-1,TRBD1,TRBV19,CASWDRLLNTEAFF,TGTGCCAGTTGGGACAGACTTTTGAACACTGAAGCTTTCTTT
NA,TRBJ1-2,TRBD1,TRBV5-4,CASSRTGNYGYTF,TGTGCCAGCAGCCGGACAGGCAACTATGGCTACACCTTC
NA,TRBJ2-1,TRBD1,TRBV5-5,CASSLISFGTDEQFF,TGTGCCAGCAGCTTGATCTCTTTCGGGACAGATGAGCAGTTCTTC
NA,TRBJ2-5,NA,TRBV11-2,CASSHAERGETQYF,TGTGCCAGCAGCCACGCGGAGAGGGGGGAGACCCAGTACTTC
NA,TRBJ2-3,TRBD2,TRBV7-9,CASRTSADTQYF,TGTGCCAGCAGGACTAGCGCAGATACGCAGTATTTT
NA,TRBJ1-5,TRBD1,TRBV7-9,CASSLGGQGIGQPQHF,TGTGCCAGCAGCTTAGGGGGACAGGGAATCGGTCAGCCCCAGCATTTT
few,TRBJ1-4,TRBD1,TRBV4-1,CASSQDQGATNEKLFF,TGCGCCAGCAGCCAAGATCAGGGGGCAACTAATGAAAAACTGTTTTTT
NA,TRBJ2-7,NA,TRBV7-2,CASSLAGFVAGEQYF,TGTGCCAGCAGCTTAGCAGGTTTCGTGGCGGGAGAGCAGTACTTC
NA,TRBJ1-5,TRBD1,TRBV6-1,CASIDTGGNQPQHF,TGTGCCAGCATTGATACAGGGGGCAATCAGCCCCAGCATTTT
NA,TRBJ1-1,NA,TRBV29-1,CSAGRSPGAEAFF,TGCAGCGCCGGTCGGAGCCCGGGGGCTGAAGCTTTCTTT
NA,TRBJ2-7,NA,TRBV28,CASTAGSYEQYF,TGTGCCAGCACGGCGGGGTCCTACGAGCAGTACTTC
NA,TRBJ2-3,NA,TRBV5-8,CASSLGNPISTDTQYF,TGTGCCAGCAGCCTCGGGAATCCGATATCCACAGATACGCAGTATTTT
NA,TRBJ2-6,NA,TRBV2,CASTGEGSGANVLTF,TGTGCCAGCACAGGGGAAGGCTCTGGGGCCAACGTCCTGACTTTC